Listed below are T cell receptor beta chains from one sample, sequenced in a study of blood T cell repertoires in COVID-19. Sequencing used immunoSEQ multiplex PCR; TCRdb keeps in-frame clones, though not all of them. The top ten hold more than 4% of the sample, which has approximately 30,000 clones, nearly 95% seen once. The sequenced sample was peripheral blood. The receptors come from a human donor in a cohort sampled during active COVID-19. Both conserved end residues are part of each CDR3. D genes are given only for firm matches. Where a row states a size, it is once, few, many or the class of an expanded clone; other rows omit it.

d_call: TRBD2; v_call: TRBV18; clone_size: .; j_call: TRBJ2-3; cdr3_nt: TGTGCCAGCTCACCCCCAGGGTTGGCGGGAGGAAGCACAGATACGCAGTATTTT; cdr3_aa: CASSPPGLAGGSTDTQYF
d_call: TRBD1; v_call: TRBV5-8; clone_size: .; j_call: TRBJ1-1; cdr3_nt: TGTGCCAGCAGCGGACAGGTCCCCGACACTGAAGCTTTCTTT; cdr3_aa: CASSGQVPDTEAFF
d_call: TRBD2; v_call: TRBV5-1; clone_size: .; j_call: TRBJ2-1; cdr3_nt: TGCGCCAGCAGCTGGGGGACTAGCGGGGTTAATGAGCAGTTCTTC; cdr3_aa: CASSWGTSGVNEQFF
d_call: .; v_call: TRBV11-2; clone_size: once; j_call: TRBJ2-1; cdr3_nt: TGTGCCAGCAGCTTAGATTCGTGGAGCGGTTGGACCTACAATGAGCAGTTCTTC; cdr3_aa: CASSLDSWSGWTYNEQFF
d_call: TRBD1; v_call: TRBV28; clone_size: .; j_call: TRBJ1-2; cdr3_nt: TGTGCCAGCAGTTGGACAGGAGAGGGTAACTATGGCTACACCTTC; cdr3_aa: CASSWTGEGNYGYTF
d_call: .; v_call: TRBV11-2; clone_size: .; j_call: TRBJ2-3; cdr3_nt: TGTGCCAGCAGCTTAGGGACTCCCAGCACAGATACGCAGTATTTT; cdr3_aa: CASSLGTPSTDTQYF
d_call: .; v_call: TRBV5-5; clone_size: once; j_call: TRBJ1-6; cdr3_nt: TGTGCCAGCAGCTTGGAGGACAGAAGCTCCTATAATTCACCCCTCCACTTT; cdr3_aa: CASSLEDRSSYNSPLHF
d_call: .; v_call: TRBV12-3/TRBV12-4; clone_size: .; j_call: TRBJ2-7; cdr3_nt: TGTGCCAGCAGTTTCGGAGGGGCCTACGAGCAGTACTTC; cdr3_aa: CASSFGGAYEQYF
d_call: .; v_call: TRBV5-1; clone_size: .; j_call: TRBJ1-1; cdr3_nt: TGCGCCAGCAGCTTGGACTCATGGGAGACTGAAGCTTTCTTT; cdr3_aa: CASSLDSWETEAFF
d_call: TRBD1; v_call: TRBV6-1; clone_size: .; j_call: TRBJ2-1; cdr3_nt: TGTGCCAGCAGTGAGACAGGGGTTGGTGAGCAGTTCTTC; cdr3_aa: CASSETGVGEQFF
d_call: TRBD1; v_call: TRBV5-6; clone_size: .; j_call: TRBJ1-5; cdr3_nt: TGTGCCAGCAGCCAGGACAGGGGAGATAGGGATCAGCCCCAGCATTTT; cdr3_aa: CASSQDRGDRDQPQHF
d_call: .; v_call: TRBV5-1; clone_size: .; j_call: TRBJ2-2; cdr3_nt: TGCGCCAGCAGCTTGGTACAGGGTAACACCGGGGAGCTGTTTTTT; cdr3_aa: CASSLVQGNTGELFF
d_call: .; v_call: TRBV24-1; clone_size: .; j_call: TRBJ2-5; cdr3_nt: TGTGCCACCAGTGATTTGCGGAGGGGTGAGACCCAGTACTTC; cdr3_aa: CATSDLRRGETQYF
d_call: TRBD2; v_call: TRBV6-6; clone_size: .; j_call: TRBJ2-5; cdr3_nt: TGTGCCAGCAGAGCTAGCGGGGGGGCCGTAGAGACCCAGTACTTC; cdr3_aa: CASRASGGAVETQYF
d_call: .; v_call: TRBV5-1; clone_size: .; j_call: TRBJ2-7; cdr3_nt: TGCGCCAGCAGCTTGGAACAGGGAATGGTCTACGAGCAGTACTTC; cdr3_aa: CASSLEQGMVYEQYF
d_call: .; v_call: TRBV21-1; clone_size: .; j_call: TRBJ1-5; cdr3_nt: TGTGCCAGCAGCAAGACAGAGCCCCAGCATTTT; cdr3_aa: CASSKTEPQHF
d_call: TRBD1; v_call: TRBV3-1/TRBV3-2; clone_size: .; j_call: TRBJ1-1; cdr3_nt: TGTGCCAGCAGCCAACCGGGACAGATGAACACTGAAGCTTTCTTT; cdr3_aa: CASSQPGQMNTEAFF
d_call: .; v_call: TRBV7-8; clone_size: .; j_call: TRBJ1-2; cdr3_nt: TGTGCCAGCAGCTTTACCAGTAACTATGGCTACACCTTC; cdr3_aa: CASSFTSNYGYTF
d_call: TRBD2; v_call: TRBV18; clone_size: once; j_call: TRBJ2-7; cdr3_nt: TGTGCCAGCTCACCCCGGACTAGCGGGAGGGCCAGACGTTACGAGCAGTACTTC; cdr3_aa: CASSPRTSGRARRYEQYF
d_call: TRBD2; v_call: TRBV27; clone_size: .; j_call: TRBJ2-7; cdr3_nt: TGTGCCAGCAGTTTCGTCAGTGTTAGCGGGAGCTCCTACGAGCAGTACTTC; cdr3_aa: CASSFVSVSGSSYEQYF
d_call: .; v_call: TRBV29-1; clone_size: .; j_call: TRBJ1-2; cdr3_nt: TGCAGCGTTGTAGTGGCGGGGATCTATGGCTACACCTTC; cdr3_aa: CSVVVAGIYGYTF
d_call: .; v_call: TRBV6-5; clone_size: .; j_call: TRBJ2-7; cdr3_nt: TGTGCCAGCCTCCTTTCCTACGAGCAGTACTTC; cdr3_aa: CASLLSYEQYF
d_call: .; v_call: TRBV5-4; clone_size: .; j_call: TRBJ2-3; cdr3_nt: TGTGCCAGCGGATCCTGGGCCGCGCCAGATACGCAGTATTTT; cdr3_aa: CASGSWAAPDTQYF
d_call: TRBD1; v_call: TRBV5-5; clone_size: .; j_call: TRBJ2-7; cdr3_nt: TGTGCCAGCAGCCCATACAGGGGGGACTACGAGCAGTACTTC; cdr3_aa: CASSPYRGDYEQYF
d_call: .; v_call: TRBV5-4; clone_size: .; j_call: TRBJ2-1; cdr3_nt: TGTGCCAGCAGCAACCAGGGTGGTTCCTACAATGAGCAGTTCTTC; cdr3_aa: CASSNQGGSYNEQFF
d_call: .; v_call: TRBV29-1; clone_size: .; j_call: TRBJ1-3; cdr3_nt: TGCAGCGTACCTGCGACGGACTTCTCTGGAAACACCATATATTTT; cdr3_aa: CSVPATDFSGNTIYF
d_call: TRBD2; v_call: TRBV4-1; clone_size: .; j_call: TRBJ2-5; cdr3_nt: TGCGCCAGCAGCCAAGGAGGTAGCGGGAGTAGGGAGACCCAGTACTTC; cdr3_aa: CASSQGGSGSRETQYF
d_call: .; v_call: TRBV5-1; clone_size: .; j_call: TRBJ1-1; cdr3_nt: TGCGCCAGCAGCTTGGGCGTCAGGTCAGGGAACACTGAAGCTTTCTTT; cdr3_aa: CASSLGVRSGNTEAFF
d_call: TRBD2; v_call: TRBV5-5; clone_size: once; j_call: TRBJ2-2; cdr3_nt: TGTGCCAGCAGCTTGGCCCCTGGACTAGCGGGGGGGCCCGGGGAGCTGTTTTTT; cdr3_aa: CASSLAPGLAGGPGELFF
d_call: TRBD1; v_call: TRBV9; clone_size: .; j_call: TRBJ2-5; cdr3_nt: TGTGCCAGCAGCGGAGACGACAGGGAATCCCAAGAGACCCAGTACTTC; cdr3_aa: CASSGDDRESQETQYF
d_call: .; v_call: TRBV21-1; clone_size: .; j_call: TRBJ2-3; cdr3_nt: TGTGCCAGCAGCCCCCCGGGTGGTAGCGGGGGGAGCACAGATACGCAGTATTTT; cdr3_aa: CASSPPGGSGGSTDTQYF
d_call: TRBD1; v_call: TRBV15; clone_size: .; j_call: TRBJ1-2; cdr3_nt: TGTGCCACCAGCTCGACGGGTGACAGGGGGCTCTATGGCTACACCTTC; cdr3_aa: CATSSTGDRGLYGYTF
d_call: .; v_call: TRBV29-1; clone_size: .; j_call: TRBJ1-1; cdr3_nt: TGCAGCGCGGAGGGGACTTCATCTGAAGCTTTCTTT; cdr3_aa: CSAEGTSSEAFF
d_call: TRBD1; v_call: TRBV7-8; clone_size: .; j_call: TRBJ1-5; cdr3_nt: TGTGCCAGCAGCTTGCCGGGGACAGGGCGCGATCAGCCCCAGCATTTT; cdr3_aa: CASSLPGTGRDQPQHF
d_call: .; v_call: TRBV3-1/TRBV3-2; clone_size: .; j_call: TRBJ1-2; cdr3_nt: TGTGCCAGCAGCCCCTCTCGGGGGGATGGCTACACCTTC; cdr3_aa: CASSPSRGDGYTF
d_call: .; v_call: TRBV25-1; clone_size: .; j_call: TRBJ2-7; cdr3_nt: TGTGCCAGCAGTGGCCAGTGGGCCGGTGACGAGCAGTACTTC; cdr3_aa: CASSGQWAGDEQYF
d_call: TRBD2; v_call: TRBV7-6; clone_size: .; j_call: TRBJ2-1; cdr3_nt: TGTGCCAGCAGCTTAGCGTACAGCGGGGTGGCCAATGAGCAGTTCTTC; cdr3_aa: CASSLAYSGVANEQFF
d_call: .; v_call: TRBV11-2; clone_size: .; j_call: TRBJ2-1; cdr3_nt: TGTGCCAGCAGCTTAGTTCGGTCGGGAGTCTCCTACAATGAGCAGTTCTTC; cdr3_aa: CASSLVRSGVSYNEQFF
d_call: TRBD1; v_call: TRBV2; clone_size: .; j_call: TRBJ2-1; cdr3_nt: TGTGCCAGCTACAGGGACAGGGCAAACAATGAGCAGTTCTTC; cdr3_aa: CASYRDRANNEQFF
d_call: .; v_call: TRBV3-1/TRBV3-2; clone_size: .; j_call: TRBJ2-7; cdr3_nt: TGTGCCAGCAGCCAAGGAAACTCCTTCTACGAGCAGTACTTC; cdr3_aa: CASSQGNSFYEQYF
d_call: .; v_call: TRBV19; clone_size: .; j_call: TRBJ2-2; cdr3_nt: TGTGCCAGTAGTATAGATTGGACTGTCCCCGGGGAGCTGTTTTTT; cdr3_aa: CASSIDWTVPGELFF
d_call: TRBD2; v_call: TRBV3-1/TRBV3-2; clone_size: once; j_call: TRBJ2-1; cdr3_nt: TGTGCCAGCAGCCAATCTAGCGGGAACTACAATGAGCAGTTCTTC; cdr3_aa: CASSQSSGNYNEQFF
d_call: TRBD1; v_call: TRBV5-1; clone_size: .; j_call: TRBJ2-1; cdr3_nt: TGCGCCAGCAGACAGGGGAATGAGCAGTTCTTC; cdr3_aa: CASRQGNEQFF